Presented here are 13 T cell receptor beta chains from one specimen sequenced in a study of shared T cell receptors in the human thymus. Produced via immunoSEQ multiplex PCR; TCRdb's table is partial and in-frame only. The sample records almost 550,000 clones, approximately 78% being singletons. These data were also reused for a study on human thymus T cells.

The sequencing sample was made of thymocytes. The receptors originated from a boy under two years old with a congenital heart defect.

The rearrangement links TRBV18 to TRBJ2-7; possibly TRBD2 for D (6 bases). Trimming shortened V by 6 bases and J by 2 bases, and 14 bases separated the two germline ends. CDR1 KGHSH and CDR2 LQKENI come from the germline V gene. The CDR3 totals 14 residues. The CDR3 sequence: CASSRGVFTYEQYF. CDR3 bases: TGTGCCAGCTCCCGCGGGGTTTTTACCTACGAGCAGTACTTC.

The V and J genes are TRBV27 and TRBJ2-1; D unclear. There are 15 residues in the CDR3. Trimming left V 0 bases short and J 0 bases short, with 6 bases between. In germline, CDR1 is MNHEY, CDR2 SMNVEV (reference sequence). The DNA of the CDR3 is TGTGCCAGCAGTTTATCCACACACTCCTACAATGAGCAGTTCTTC. Protein product: CASSLSTHSYNEQFF.

The V gene is TRBV7-9, the J gene TRBJ2-1, with D possibly TRBD2 on 5 matching bases. Germline V gene sequence: CDR1 SEHNR, CDR2 FQNEAQ (reference sequence). CDR3 length equals 11 residues. Trimming pared 1 base from V and 11 bases from J, leaving 6 bases between. The chain's CDR3 is CASSLGGKQFF. The CDR3 bases are TGTGCCAGCAGCTTAGGAGGGAAGCAGTTCTTC.

The rearrangement links TRBV4-1 to TRBJ2-2; unclear D gene. This CDR3 contains 16 residues. V gave up 1 base and J gave up 0 bases, with 9 bases separating them. From germline, CDR1 is MGHRA and CDR2 YSYEKL. The CDR3 spells CASSQGPGSNTGELFF. The DNA for the CDR3 is TGCGCCAGCAGCCAAGGTCCGGGTTCGAACACCGGGGAGCTGTTTTTT.

This chain uses TRBV11-3 with TRBJ1-2; 8 nucleotides line up with TRBD1. The CDR3 is 17 amino acids. The V gene's germline CDR1 is SGHNT and CDR2 YENEEA. The J segment lost 4 bases and the V segment lost 5 bases, leaving 15 bases of the junction unmatched. CDR3 region: CASSDLDGTGPSYGYTF. CDR3 DNA: TGTGCCAGCAGCGACCTAGACGGGACAGGCCCCTCCTATGGCTACACCTTC.

This chain links TRBV18 with TRBJ1-2, with D perhaps matching TRBD1 (6 bases). In germline, CDR1 is KGHSH, CDR2 LQKENI. Trimming removed 5 bases from V and 5 bases from J, with 12 bases in between. This CDR3 is 13 amino acids long. The CDR3 protein is CASSTTGQYGYTF. The CDR3 region has the DNA TGTGCCAGCTCAACGACAGGACAATATGGCTACACCTTC.

This clone appeared a few times. This chain links TRBV9 with TRBJ1-3; D gene uncertain. Germline V gene data show CDR1 as SGDLS and CDR2 as YYNGEE. V was clipped by 0 bases and J by 2 bases, with 12 bases between them. The CDR3 spans 16 residues. CDR3 amino acids: CASSVDGRAPGNTIYF. In DNA form, the CDR3 reads TGTGCCAGCAGCGTAGATGGGAGGGCCCCTGGAAACACCATATATTTT.

This clone came up a few times. The rearrangement links TRBV28 to TRBJ2-7; the D is unclear. The CDR3 loop spans 13 amino acids. The V and J ends lost 7 bases and 4 bases respectively, with 14 bases between them. Per germline, CDR1 MDHEN and CDR2 SYDVKM. In nucleotides, the CDR3 is TGTGCCAGCAAGGCAACCCAGGATTACGAGCAGTACTTC. Protein sequence: CASKATQDYEQYF.

This clone was found once. J is TRBJ2-1 and V is TRBV5-4; perhaps TRBD1 as D (5 bases). Germline V gives CDR1 SGHNT, CDR2 YYREEE (reference sequence). The CDR3 runs 17 residues. Trimming removed 0 bases from V and 0 bases from J, with 13 bases in between. CDR3 residues: CASSLEGAPSSYNEQFF. DNA for the CDR3: TGTGCCAGCAGCTTGGAAGGGGCCCCAAGCTCCTACAATGAGCAGTTCTTC.

The chain joins TRBV5-4 to TRBJ2-5; TRBD1 aligns across 7 bases. CDR3 length equals 14 residues. V shed 4 bases and J 5 bases; nucleotides not matched to a gene: 8. CDR1 is SGHNT, CDR2 YYREEE, per germline (reference sequence). CDR3 sequence (DNA): TGTGCCAGCAGCAGGGGACAGTTTGATGAGACCCAGTACTTC. Its protein product is CASSRGQFDETQYF.

The gene calls are TRBV13 and TRBJ2-1, with a tentative D call TRBD2 (5 bases). The CDR3 totals 17 residues. The V end lost 0 bases, the J end lost 0 bases, and 12 bases lay between the germline ends. Germline CDR1 reads PRHDT; CDR2 reads FYEKMQ (reference sequence). CDR3 residues: CASSLGGVISSYNEQFF. Written as DNA, the CDR3 is TGTGCCAGCAGCTTAGGGGGAGTGATTAGCTCCTACAATGAGCAGTTCTTC.

J is TRBJ2-7 and V is TRBV11-3, with TRBD1 matching 8 bases. The CDR3 is made up of 18 amino acids. From germline, CDR1 is SGHNT and CDR2 YENEEA. V shed 1 base and J 4 bases; nucleotides not matched to a gene: 15. The chain's CDR3 is CASSLVGPTGTGYYEQYF. DNA of the CDR3: TGTGCCAGCAGCTTAGTGGGCCCGACCGGGACAGGATATTACGAGCAGTACTTC.

This chain connects TRBV5-6 to TRBJ2-3; 7 bases agree with TRBD1. After removal of 7 bases from V and 5 bases from J, the junction contained 7 bases not matched to a gene. The CDR3 contains 13 residues. Per germline, CDR1 SGHDT and CDR2 YYEEEE. As DNA, the CDR3 is TGTGCCAGCCGCCCACAGGGGAGAGATACGCAGTATTTT. Translated, it gives CASRPQGRDTQYF.